Following are 31 T cell receptor beta chains from one sample sequenced in a study of immune cell composition in non-small cell lung cancer. Assay: immunoSEQ multiplex PCR; the TCRdb copy retains only in-frame clones and omits some. The repertoire holds around 10,000 clones, around 60% seen once, with over 15% in the top ten. Source material: lung tumor tissue. All receptors derive from a human donor with non-small cell lung cancer.

This clone was picked up one time. The V call is TRBV5-1, the J call TRBJ1-1; 7 bases fit TRBD1. The CDR3 has 14 residues. Germline trimming cut 4 bases from V and 4 bases from J; bases unmatched to any gene: 7. Per germline, CDR1 SGHRS and CDR2 YFSETQ. The CDR3 DNA reads as TGCGCCAGCAGCCAAACAGGGGATCGCACTGAAGCTTTCTTT. This encodes CASSQTGDRTEAFF.

The chain recombines TRBV4-3 with TRBJ1-1, with 9 bases lining up with TRBD1. The V gene's germline CDR1 is LGHNA and CDR2 YSLEER. The CDR3 covers 15 residues. The V segment lost 3 bases and the J segment 2 bases; nucleotides outside the gene matches: 4. The CDR3 DNA sequence: TGCGCCAGCAGCCAGCGGACAGGGGTTAACACTGAAGCTTTCTTT. It codes for CASSQRTGVNTEAFF.

This clone was seen more than once but under ten times. This chain joins TRBV28 and TRBJ2-7; no clear D gene. The CDR3 length is 15 residues. Germline CDR1 is MDHEN and CDR2 is SYDVKM. V dropped 4 bases and J dropped 3 bases, with 16 bases sitting between them. As DNA, the CDR3 is TGTGCCAGCAGTTCCCAGTCCCGCCGAGGCTACGAGCAGTACTTC. As protein: CASSSQSRRGYEQYF.

The genes are TRBV5-5 and TRBJ2-2; weak D call: TRBD2 (5 bases). This CDR3 contains 12 residues. Germline-derived CDR1 and CDR2 are SGHKS and YYEKEE (reference sequence). The V end lost 0 bases, the J end lost 8 bases, and 5 bases lay between the germline ends. The CDR3 coding sequence is TGTGCCAGCAGCTTGGCGGGAGGGGAGCTGTTTTTT. It specifies CASSLAGGELFF.

The genes are TRBV6-5 and TRBJ2-7; D uncertain. The V end lost 4 bases, the J end lost 0 bases, and 7 bases lay between the germline ends. CDR1 is MNHEY and CDR2 is SVGAGI in the germline V gene. CDR3 size: 13 residues. In DNA, the CDR3 is TGTGCCAGCAGTTTCGGGTTCTCCTACGAGCAGTACTTC. Its translation: CASSFGFSYEQYF.

This chain uses TRBV4-1 with TRBJ1-4; 8 bases are shared with TRBD1. The V and J ends lost 0 bases and 3 bases, in that order; junction bases with no gene match: 3. The CDR3 is 16 residues long. CDR1 and CDR2 (germline): MGHRA, YSYEKL. The CDR3 DNA follows: TGCGCCAGCAGCCAAGATAAGGGACAGGCTAATGAAAAACTGTTTTTT. Translating it yields CASSQDKGQANEKLFF.

This rearrangement joins TRBV6-6 to TRBJ2-2; D not resolved. The germline V gene has CDR1 MNHNY and CDR2 SVGAGI (reference sequence). V dropped 7 bases and J dropped 7 bases, with 10 bases sitting between them. This CDR3 region has 12 residues. The CDR3 region has the DNA TGTGCCAGCAATGAATACGGCGGGGAGCTGTTTTTT. It specifies CASNEYGGELFF.

This clone was observed a few times. DNA of the CDR3: TGTGCCAGCAGCCCTATAACAGGGGGCGTTATTGAAAAACTGTTTTTT. It specifies CASSPITGGVIEKLFF. V is TRBV16 and J is TRBJ1-4; TRBD1 matches 9 bases. The length of the CDR3 is 16 residues. J lost 7 bases, V lost 4 bases, and 10 bases had no gene match. Germline V lookup: CDR1 KGHSY, CDR2 FQNENV.

The chain links TRBV7-3 to TRBJ2-2, with TRBD2 matching over 14 bases. The CDR3 runs to 19 residues. From germline, CDR1 is SGHTA and CDR2 FQGTGA. The trim removed 0 bases at V and 7 bases at J, leaving 10 bases unmatched. CDR3 nucleotides: TGTGCCAGCAGCTTAACGGGCCGGGGACTAGCGGGAGATATCGGGGAGCTGTTTTTT. Translated, it gives CASSLTGRGLAGDIGELFF.

By proportion, this clone is medium-sized. The chain uses TRBV11-1 and TRBJ1-1, with 7 bases lining up with TRBD1. Germline V gives CDR1 SGHAT, CDR2 FQDESV (reference sequence). The CDR3 loop spans 13 amino acids. J was trimmed by 4 bases and V by 5 bases; bases with no gene match: 4. CDR3 region: CASSPGQSTEAFF. The CDR3 DNA reads as TGTGCCAGCAGCCCGGGACAGAGCACTGAAGCTTTCTTT.

The J gene is TRBJ2-2, the V gene TRBV5-4; TRBD2 matches at 7 bases. Unmatched junction bases numbered 5, after V lost 3 bases and J lost 3 bases. The CDR3 covers 15 residues. The V gene's germline CDR1 is SGHNT and CDR2 YYREEE (reference sequence). In DNA, the CDR3 is TGTGCCAGCAGCTGGGCTCTAGCGGACACCGGGGAGCTGTTTTTT. It yields the protein CASSWALADTGELFF. Full variable domain (outside the CDR3, taken from reference TRBV5-4 and TRBJ2-2): ETGVTQSPTHLIKTRGQQVTLRCSSQSGHNTVSWYQQALGQGPQFIFQYYREEENGRGNFPPRFSGLQFPNYSSELNVNALELDDSALYLCASSWALADTGELFFGEGSRLTVL.

The chain is built from TRBV30 and TRBJ2-6, with 7 nucleotides matching TRBD1. The CDR3 covers 17 residues. Germline values: CDR1 GTSNPN, CDR2 SVGIG (reference sequence). V lost 1 base and J lost 0; bases outside the gene matches: 6. CDR3 nucleotide sequence: TGTGCCTGGAGTGCCGACAGGGTCCGCTCTGGGGCCAACGTCCTGACTTTC. Residues: CAWSADRVRSGANVLTF. Looking up the rest from reference TRBV30 and TRBJ2-6 gives the full variable domain: SQTIHQWPATLVQPVGSPLSLECTVEGTSNPNLYWYRQAAGRGLQLLFYSVGIGQISSEVPQNLSASRPQDRQFILSSKKLLLSDSGFYLCAWSADRVRSGANVLTFGAGSRLTVL.

CDR3 DNA: TGTGCCAGCAGCGTAGTGGGAGCGTCCTACAATGAGCAGTTCTTC. As protein: CASSVVGASYNEQFF. The chain uses TRBV9 and TRBJ2-1, with D maybe TRBD2 (5 bases). The length of the CDR3 is 15 residues. V dropped 0 bases and J dropped 1 base, with 8 bases sitting between them. CDR1 is SGDLS, CDR2 YYNGEE, per germline.

Remarks on this clone: A junction boundary mismatches the germline segment, possibly from a read error. V gene TRBV4-1 combines with J gene TRBJ2-1; 11 bases map to TRBD1. This CDR3 has 15 residues. In germline, CDR1 is MGHRA, CDR2 YSYEKL. The CDR3 DNA reads TGCGCCAGCAGTCAAGAAGGGACAGGGGGTAATGAGCAGTTCTTC. Translating gives CASSQEGTGGNEQFF.

This sequence joins TRBV19 and TRBJ2-7, with TRBD1 as a possible D gene (6 bases). Trimming took off 1 base at V and 0 bases at J, with 10 bases between the two ends. The length of the CDR3 is 15 residues. The germline V gene encodes CDR1 LNHDA and CDR2 SQIVND (reference sequence). Here the CDR3 reads CASSIGRGSSYEQYF. Here the CDR3 DNA reads TGTGCCAGTAGTATAGGCAGGGGCAGCTCCTACGAGCAGTACTTC.

The chain is built from TRBV7-2 and TRBJ1-1; D remains unclear. V gave up 4 bases and J gave up 3 bases, with 9 bases separating them. This CDR3 is 13 amino acids long. Germline V gene lookup returns CDR1 SGHTA and CDR2 FQGNSA. The CDR3 DNA is TGTGCCAGCAGCTCCTCCCGGGACACTGAAGCTTTCTTT. Encoded protein: CASSSSRDTEAFF.

The chain joins TRBV18 to TRBJ2-1, with a weak D call TRBD2 (6 bases). Germline CDR1 reads KGHSH; CDR2 reads LQKENI. CDR3 length equals 15 residues. The ends were cut back, 6 bases at V and 3 bases at J, with 15 bases in the middle. CDR3 coding DNA: TGTGCCAGCTCTCAAACGGGACTCGACTACAATGAGCAGTTCTTC. Its translation: CASSQTGLDYNEQFF.

The chain uses TRBV30 and TRBJ2-2, with TRBD2 matching over 7 bases. V shed 0 bases, J shed 6 bases, and the junction held 13 bases outside the gene matches. Germline V gene sequence: CDR1 GTSNPN, CDR2 SVGIG (reference sequence). CDR3 length: 17 amino acids. In DNA, the CDR3 is TGTGCCTGGAGTGTACAATTTGGCGGGAGATGGGCCGGGGAGCTGTTTTTT. Its translation: CAWSVQFGGRWAGELFF.

V usage is TRBV28 and J usage is TRBJ2-1, with D unresolved. Germline CDR1 and CDR2: MDHEN and SYDVKM. V was trimmed by 9 bases and J by 4 bases, leaving 7 bases between them. The CDR3 covers 11 residues. In DNA, the CDR3 is TGTGCCAGTAAAATGTACAATGAGCAGTTCTTC. Protein product: CASKMYNEQFF.

The chain uses TRBV19 and TRBJ1-5; 10 nucleotides align to TRBD1. The CDR3 extends over 19 amino acids. Per germline, CDR1 LNHDA and CDR2 SQIVND (reference sequence). The J segment lost 1 base and the V segment lost 3 bases, leaving 12 bases of the junction unmatched. CDR3 DNA sequence: TGTGCCAGTAGTATGGGTCCCGGGACAGGGGTTTTGAGCAATCAGCCCCAGCATTTT. Translating it yields CASSMGPGTGVLSNQPQHF. Using reference TRBV19 and TRBJ1-5 for the parts outside the CDR3, the full variable domain is DGGITQSPKYLFRKEGQNVTLSCEQNLNHDAMYWYRQDPGQGLRLIYYSQIVNDFQKGDIAEGYSVSREKKESFPLTVTSAQKNPTAFYLCASSMGPGTGVLSNQPQHFGDGTRLSIL.

The J gene is TRBJ2-7, the V gene TRBV18, with TRBD1 as a possible D gene (8 bases). V lost 4 bases, J lost 2 bases, and 15 bases lay in between. CDR3 length: 15 residues. Germline V gene sequence: CDR1 KGHSH, CDR2 LQKENI. The CDR3 spells CASSRGGQATYEQYF. DNA for the CDR3: TGTGCCAGCTCACGCGGGGGACAGGCCACCTACGAGCAGTACTTC.

The chain carries TRBV27 and TRBJ2-1; a possible D gene is TRBD2 (6 bases). The germline V and J ends were trimmed by 8 bases and 0 bases, with 11 bases remaining between them. The CDR3 sequence is 14 residues long. The germline CDR1 and CDR2 sequences are MNHEY and SMNVEV (reference sequence). This CDR3 is CASYGGSSYNEQFF. CDR3 DNA: TGTGCCAGCTACGGAGGGAGCTCCTACAATGAGCAGTTCTTC.

The chain combines TRBV5-1 with TRBJ2-1; possibly TRBD2 for D (7 bases). The V end was cut by 4 bases, the J end by 8 bases, with 19 bases between. Germline CDR1 reads SGHRS; CDR2 reads YFSETQ. The CDR3 covers 15 residues. The CDR3 DNA is TGCGCCAGCAGCGAGACGGGGGGCGCATCTTATGAGCAGTTCTTC. It yields the protein CASSETGGASYEQFF.

This chain connects TRBV18 to TRBJ2-1; 12 bases fit TRBD2. Germline V lookup: CDR1 KGHSH, CDR2 LQKENI. J gave up 6 bases and V 6 bases, and 6 bases lay outside the gene matches. This CDR3 spans 15 amino acids. The CDR3 DNA is TGTGCCAGCTCGACTAGCGGGAGTCCGGGCAATGAGCAGTTCTTC. It encodes CASSTSGSPGNEQFF.

The gene calls are TRBV5-1 and TRBJ1-1; TRBD1 matches 10 bases. J gave up 5 bases and V 4 bases, and 8 bases lay outside the gene matches. The CDR3 has 15 amino acids. Germline V gene data show CDR1 as SGHRS and CDR2 as YFSETQ. The CDR3 region is CASSPGTGVGTEAFF. The CDR3 coding sequence is TGCGCCAGCAGCCCAGGGACAGGGGTTGGGACTGAAGCTTTCTTT.

The chain carries TRBV20-1 and TRBJ1-1; D unresolved. V lost 6 bases and J 7 bases, leaving 12 bases between the germline ends. This CDR3 has 11 residues. Germline assignment: CDR1 DFQATT and CDR2 SNEGSKA (reference sequence). CDR3 nucleotides: TGCAGTGCCCGACGAGGGTATGAAGCTTTCTTT. Translating gives CSARRGYEAFF.

The chain recombines TRBV28 with TRBJ2-1, with a tentative D call TRBD2 (6 bases). V was pared by 3 bases and J by 4 bases, with 16 bases between. In germline, CDR1 is MDHEN, CDR2 SYDVKM. This CDR3 region has 16 residues. CDR3 DNA: TGTGCCAGCAGTTTTGGCCCGGAGGGACCTTACAATGAGCAGTTCTTC. This translates into CASSFGPEGPYNEQFF.

This sequence joins TRBV5-1 and TRBJ2-7; 9 nucleotides match TRBD1. Germline V gene sequence: CDR1 SGHRS, CDR2 YFSETQ. The CDR3 consists of 15 residues. V dropped 4 bases and J dropped 4; count of bases not matched to a gene: 9. CDR3 region: CASSLTGQGVYEQYF. In DNA, the CDR3 is TGCGCCAGCAGCCTGACGGGACAGGGTGTTTACGAGCAGTACTTC.

The V and J genes are TRBV7-6 and TRBJ2-2, with TRBD2 matching 14 bases. Germline V CDR1 and CDR2: SGHVS, FNYEAQ. V dropped 5 bases and J dropped 0; count of bases not matched to a gene: 5. The length of the CDR3 is 18 residues. The CDR3 DNA reads TGTGCCAGCAGCGGACTAGCGGGAGGAGGGTCGAACACCGGGGAGCTGTTTTTT. Translating gives CASSGLAGGGSNTGELFF.

The chain links TRBV6-5 to TRBJ2-7; TRBD2 matches 8 bases. Germline CDR1 is MNHEY and CDR2 is SVGAGI. With 3 bases clipped from V and 0 bases from J, the junction kept 4 bases outside the gene matches. The CDR3 is 15 amino acids. Written as DNA, the CDR3 is TGTGCCAGCAGTTATCGGCTAGCGGGCTCCTACGAGCAGTACTTC. This sequence encodes CASSYRLAGSYEQYF.

This clone was seen only a few times. The V gene is TRBV18, the J gene TRBJ1-5; D possibly corresponds to TRBD1 (5 bases). Deletions cut 2 bases from V and 1 base from J, with 18 bases between. Germline V gene sequence: CDR1 KGHSH, CDR2 LQKENI. The length of the CDR3 is 18 residues. In nucleotides, the CDR3 is TGTGCCAGCTCACCAACGGGGCAGGGAGGAGCGAGCAATCAGCCCCAGCATTTT. Translated: CASSPTGQGGASNQPQHF.